These 17 T cell receptor beta chains were all obtained from the same sample, sequenced in a study of T cell repertoires in cytomegalovirus infection. TCRdb fed the reads into MiXCR, producing one record per CDR3 protein. The sample has under 600,000 distinct CDR3 sequences, 15% to 20% seen once; the top ten hold around 25%. The sequenced material came from CD8+ T cells from PBMCs. The receptors stem from a human donor in good health (CMV status not recorded). Some clones in this sample may be carry-over from other donors' samples.

The gene calls are TRBV28 and TRBJ2-7; 10 bases map to TRBD2. The V gene's germline CDR1 is MDHEN and CDR2 SYDVKM. Trimming at V came to 2 bases and at J to 0 bases, leaving 13 bases not matched to a gene. This CDR3 contains 19 residues. CDR3 residues: CASSLLAGAINQSSYEQYF. CDR3 nucleotide sequence: TGTGCCAGCAGTTTACTAGCGGGGGCCATTAACCAGAGCTCCTACGAGCAGTACTTC. Drawing the rest from reference TRBV28 and TRBJ2-7, the complete variable domain is DVKVTQSSRYLVKRTGEKVFLECVQDMDHENMFWYRQDPGLGLRLIYFSYDVKMKEKGDIPEGYSVSREKKERFSLILESASTNQTSMYLCASSLLAGAINQSSYEQYFGPGTRLTVT.

This clonotype was detected ten times or more. The chain links TRBV12-3 or TRBV12-4 to TRBJ1-1, with 7 bases matching TRBD1. CDR3 length: 17 residues. Germline trimming cut 1 base from V and 3 bases from J; bases unmatched to any gene: 11. Here the CDR3 reads CASSLGWDSMKDTEAFF. The CDR3 nucleotides read TGTGCCAGCAGTTTAGGTTGGGACAGCATGAAGGACACTGAAGCTTTCTTT.

This clonotype was observed many times. The gene calls are TRBV6-6 and TRBJ2-7; TRBD2 might be the D (6 bases). The V end was cut by 2 bases, the J end by 2 bases, with 7 bases between. This CDR3 is 13 amino acids long. Germline-derived CDR1 and CDR2 are MNHNY and SVGAGI (reference sequence). CDR3 bases: TGTGCCAGCAGTTACGGGGGGACCTACGAGCAGTACTTC. It is translated as CASSYGGTYEQYF.

This clonotype has just a few counts. The chain links TRBV2 to TRBJ1-5; D perhaps matches TRBD1 (6 bases). This CDR3 has 17 amino acids. CDR1 SNHLY and CDR2 FYNNEI come from the germline V gene. The V gene lost 3 bases and the J gene lost 7 bases, with 22 bases spanning the gap. CDR3 sequence: CASSDPNPGQSRQPQHF. The CDR3 DNA follows: TGTGCCAGCAGTGATCCCAATCCGGGACAAAGCAGACAGCCCCAGCATTTT.

This clonotype was seen repeatedly, ten times or more. The chain links TRBV28 to TRBJ2-2; TRBD1 is a possible D gene (6 bases). V was cut by 8 bases and J by 6 bases, with 16 bases left in between. The CDR3 is 14 amino acids. The germline gives CDR1 MDHEN, CDR2 SYDVKM. Here the CDR3 reads CASSRQGLSGELFF. The CDR3 coding sequence is TGTGCCAGCTCTAGGCAGGGGTTGTCCGGGGAGCTGTTTTTT. Complete variable domain (other parts from reference TRBV28 and TRBJ2-2): DVKVTQSSRYLVKRTGEKVFLECVQDMDHENMFWYRQDPGLGLRLIYFSYDVKMKEKGDIPEGYSVSREKKERFSLILESASTNQTSMYLCASSRQGLSGELFFGEGSRLTVL.

The chain recombines TRBV2 with TRBJ1-2; a possible D gene is TRBD1 (5 bases). Germline assignment: CDR1 SNHLY and CDR2 FYNNEI. The V gene lost 4 bases and the J gene lost 2 bases, with 14 bases spanning the gap. The CDR3 covers 15 residues. CDR3 region: CASSVGGGPNYGYTF. The CDR3, as DNA: TGTGCCAGCAGTGTCGGGGGAGGCCCGAACTATGGCTACACCTTC.

A few counts support this clonotype. The gene calls are TRBV18 and TRBJ2-1; D may correspond to TRBD1 or TRBD2 (6 bases each). Germline V CDR1 and CDR2: KGHSH, LQKENI. The CDR3 has 19 amino acids. V dropped 4 bases and J dropped 5 bases, with 27 bases sitting between them. CDR3 protein: CASSLKQTGTGHFNNEQFF. CDR3 nucleotide sequence: TGTGCCAGCTCACTTAAACAAACAGGGACTGGCCACTTCAACAATGAGCAGTTCTTC.

The chain joins TRBV28 to TRBJ2-5, with TRBD2 identical over 7 bases. The V and J ends lost 4 bases and 5 bases, in that order; junction bases with no gene match: 10. The CDR3 contains 15 residues. Germline CDR1 and CDR2: MDHEN and SYDVKM. Here the CDR3 reads CASSWKRERGETQYF. The CDR3, as DNA: TGTGCCAGCAGTTGGAAGCGGGAAAGGGGCGAGACCCAGTACTTC.

This sequence joins TRBV30 and TRBJ2-2; tentatively, D is TRBD2 (6 bases). Germline lookup yields CDR1 GTSNPN and CDR2 SVGIG (reference sequence). V lost 4 bases, J lost 1 base, and 7 bases lay in between. The CDR3 length is 13 residues. The CDR3 reads CAWTGVNTGELFF. CDR3 nucleotide sequence: TGTGCCTGGACGGGGGTGAACACCGGGGAGCTGTTTTTT.

The CDR3 nucleotides read TGCAGTGCTAGAGATATTGAGGACTCCCTCAGGGGGAATGAGCAGTTCTTC. Translation gives CSARDIEDSLRGNEQFF. This chain connects TRBV20-1 to TRBJ2-1; 7 bases line up with TRBD1. There are 17 residues in the CDR3. The V gene end was trimmed by 0 bases and the J gene end by 7 bases; junction bases not matched to a gene: 15. Germline CDR1 and CDR2: DFQATT and SNEGSKA (reference sequence).

This clonotype was counted only a few times. The chain has TRBV12-5 and TRBJ1-1; tentative D call: TRBD1 (6 bases). The CDR3 sequence is 12 residues long. Looked up from germline, CDR1 is LGHNT and CDR2 is FRNRAP. Trimming stripped 1 base from V and 6 bases from J, with 6 bases between. CDR3: CASGLGQAEAFF. The CDR3 DNA reads TGTGCTAGTGGTTTGGGACAGGCTGAAGCTTTCTTT.

This clonotype has ten or more counts. The chain is built from TRBV11-2 and TRBJ2-5; D unclear. The germline V gene has CDR1 SGHAT and CDR2 FQNNGV. The CDR3 length is 13 residues. The V and J ends lost 0 bases and 4 bases respectively, with 6 bases between them. The chain's CDR3 is CASSLELSETQYF. The DNA for the CDR3 is TGTGCCAGCAGCTTAGAACTATCAGAGACCCAGTACTTC.

This clonotype was picked up a small number of times. J is TRBJ2-7 and V is TRBV27; no firm D call. The CDR3 consists of 13 residues. The ends were cut back, 7 bases at V and 3 bases at J, with 13 bases in the middle. Germline loops: CDR1 MNHEY, CDR2 SMNVEV (reference sequence). The chain's CDR3 is CASKDGLNYEQYF. The CDR3 nucleotides read TGTGCCAGCAAAGATGGGCTCAACTACGAGCAGTACTTC.

Many counts were recorded for this clonotype. The V gene is TRBV7-9, the J gene TRBJ2-1; D is perhaps TRBD1 (6 bases). The germline V gene has CDR1 SEHNR and CDR2 FQNEAQ (reference sequence). V lost 5 bases and J lost 7, with 21 bases in between. This CDR3 region has 16 residues. This chain's CDR3 is CASSPEGPSRGNEQFF. The DNA for the CDR3 is TGTGCCAGCAGCCCAGAGGGCCCCTCAAGGGGGAATGAGCAGTTCTTC.

This rearrangement joins TRBV24-1 to TRBJ2-1; unclear D gene. Deletions cut 4 bases from V and 8 bases from J, with 11 bases between. The germline CDR1 and CDR2 sequences are KGHDR and SFDVKD. The CDR3 sequence is 13 residues long. In DNA form, the CDR3 reads TGTGCCACCAGTGACCTCGACGGTCATGAGCAGTTCTTC. It encodes CATSDLDGHEQFF.

The chain combines TRBV4-1 with TRBJ1-5; the D gene is possibly TRBD1 (5 bases). The ends were cut back, 4 bases at V and 7 bases at J, with 20 bases in the middle. CDR3 length: 16 residues. CDR1 and CDR2 (germline): MGHRA, YSYEKL. The CDR3 here is CASSPGPGADRQPQHF. The CDR3 region has the DNA TGCGCCAGCAGCCCCGGGCCTGGGGCAGATAGACAGCCCCAGCATTTT.

The rearrangement joins TRBV9 to TRBJ1-4, with 7 positions matching TRBD1. CDR1 and CDR2 from the germline V gene are SGDLS and YYNGEE. Trimming at V came to 3 bases and at J to 7 bases, leaving 9 bases not matched to a gene. The CDR3 contains 15 residues. The CDR3 region is CASSARGNSGEKLFF. The CDR3 coding sequence is TGTGCCAGCAGCGCCAGGGGGAACTCGGGTGAAAAACTGTTTTTT.